Sequencing of this T cell receptor (beta chain) was carried out in a study of blood T cell repertoires in COVID-19. Recruitment covered fewer than 25 US areas and drew participants whose ages spanned about 18 to 90 years. Each participant's cohort was designated according to participant-reported clinical history. Recovery among Cohort 3 donors was established by two negative PCRs, clearance, or symptom resolution. Repertoires were generated with immunoSEQ multiplex PCR, while TCRdb's copy carries only in-frame clones and drops some. The sample lists 95,000 to 150,000 clones; 65% to 85% were seen once. Germline values: CDR1 LNHDA, CDR2 SQIVND (reference sequence). Unmatched junction bases numbered 7, after V lost 10 bases and J lost 6 bases. The CDR3 contains 14 residues. This clone was recorded a few times.

The sequence came from a woman in her 30s who had recovered from COVID-19. The rearrangement uses TRBV19 and TRBJ2-2; TRBD2 agrees at 11 bases. The source material was PBMCs or T cells enriched from blood (not recorded which). The CDR3 loop is CATKLAGAAGELFF. The CDR3 nucleotides read TGTGCCACCAAACTAGCGGGAGCTGCCGGGGAGCTGTTTTTT.